The entry below describes one T cell receptor (beta chain). Its matching antigen is unknown. From germline, CDR1 is WNHNN and CDR2 SYGVQD (reference sequence). Trimming removed 0 bases at V and 1 base at J, with 10 bases between. The CDR3 length is 16 residues. Each CDR3 protein is one row after TCRdb ran MiXCR on the 5' RACE reads. The sample records hundreds of thousands of distinct CDR3 sequences, 28% being singletons. This record comes from a study of identical twins' blood T cells. General observations from the study: Twin repertoire similarity may partly reflect shared environment. Even for out-of-frame TCRbeta, twins reportedly shared V gene usage much more than unrelated donors. Twins shared more top CDR3 clonotypes than unrelated donors did.

What was sequenced was PBMCs. The TCR originated in a woman between 18 and 55 years old in good health. The rearrangement links TRBV10-1 to TRBJ2-1; D may be TRBD2 (6 bases). CDR3 region: CASSESAGLSYNEQFF. For the CDR3, the DNA is TGCGCCAGCAGTGAGTCCGCGGGACTTTCCTACAATGAGCAGTTCTTC.